These T cell receptor beta chains were read from a single sample in a study of blood T cell repertoires in COVID-19. The table came from immunoSEQ multiplex PCR; TCRdb's copy has only in-frame clones and leaves some out. The table shows about 66,000 clones, with just over 85% occurring only once. Sequenced input: peripheral blood. These TCRs come from a man between 50 and 59 years old with active COVID-19. Each CDR3 is given with its conserved first and last residue. The D gene is left open where the match is weak. Not all rows give a size; the values are once, few, many and, for expanded clones, a class.

V gene: TRBV4-1
J gene: TRBJ2-3
D gene: -
clone size: -
CDR3 protein: CASSHNPPGSDTQYF
CDR3 DNA: TGCGCCAGCAGCCATAACCCCCCCGGGTCTGATACGCAGTATTTT

V gene: TRBV6-5
J gene: TRBJ1-3
D gene: TRBD1
clone size: -
CDR3 protein: CASRGTGSGNTIYF
CDR3 DNA: TGTGCCAGCAGAGGGACAGGGTCTGGAAACACCATATATTTT

V gene: TRBV27
J gene: TRBJ2-1
D gene: TRBD1
clone size: -
CDR3 protein: CASNWEGQGNEQFF
CDR3 DNA: TGTGCCAGCAACTGGGAGGGACAGGGTAATGAGCAGTTCTTC

V gene: TRBV5-6
J gene: TRBJ1-4
D gene: TRBD1
clone size: few
CDR3 protein: CASRGRGRTEKLFF
CDR3 DNA: TGTGCCAGCAGGGGCAGGGGGCGCACCGAAAAACTGTTTTTT

V gene: TRBV5-1
J gene: TRBJ2-2
D gene: -
clone size: -
CDR3 protein: CASSPSDILNTGELFF
CDR3 DNA: TGCGCCAGCAGCCCCTCAGACATCTTGAACACCGGGGAGCTGTTTTTT

V gene: TRBV5-3
J gene: TRBJ2-1
D gene: TRBD2
clone size: -
CDR3 protein: CARSPERLAGYNEQFF
CDR3 DNA: TGTGCCAGAAGCCCAGAGAGGCTAGCGGGGTACAATGAGCAGTTCTTC

V gene: TRBV29-1
J gene: TRBJ2-3
D gene: TRBD1
clone size: once
CDR3 protein: CSVDRETDTQYF
CDR3 DNA: TGCAGCGTCGACAGGGAAACAGATACGCAGTATTTT

V gene: TRBV2
J gene: TRBJ2-1
D gene: TRBD2
clone size: -
CDR3 protein: CASRTGTSGVEEQFF
CDR3 DNA: TGTGCCAGCAGGACCGGGACTAGCGGGGTGGAGGAGCAGTTCTTC

V gene: TRBV18
J gene: TRBJ2-3
D gene: TRBD2
clone size: -
CDR3 protein: CASSPPGLAGKRDTQYF
CDR3 DNA: TGTGCCAGCTCACCACCGGGACTAGCGGGGAAAAGAGATACGCAGTATTTT

V gene: TRBV30
J gene: TRBJ2-2
D gene: TRBD1
clone size: -
CDR3 protein: CAWSDNRGPTGELFF
CDR3 DNA: TGTGCCTGGAGTGATAACAGGGGTCCGACCGGGGAGCTGTTTTTT

V gene: TRBV5-6
J gene: TRBJ2-2
D gene: TRBD2
clone size: -
CDR3 protein: CASSVRTGTSGLTGELFF
CDR3 DNA: TGTGCCAGCAGCGTGAGAACCGGGACTAGCGGTCTCACCGGGGAGCTGTTTTTT